This entry lists 25 T cell receptor beta chains sequenced from one sample in a study of CD4 T cells in relation to SARS-CoV-2 and coronaviruses (dated by TCRdb to the early 2020s). Receptor amplification or capture employed the immunoSEQ multiplex PCR assay. The clones in this table, taken by TCRdb from immuneACCESS, are in-frame only. Not every clone is retained; where verified, under half of the shortfall comes from an unresolved V gene, and the cause of the rest is unknown. Present in this sample are 30,000 to 45,000 clones, 88% of which were seen just once. The biggest ten clones account for more than 7% of the sample. The material sequenced was memory CD4+ T cells from PBMCs. The cell subset or site label, read with the paper, signifies: memory (non-naive) CD4+ T cells. The origin of the receptors is an adult with COVID-19.

The V and J genes are TRBV3-1 (or the pseudogene TRBV3-2) and TRBJ2-6, with D possibly matching TRBD2 (5 bases). This CDR3 is built from 18 residues. Germline lookup yields CDR1 LGHDT and CDR2 YNNKEL (reference sequence). Trimming took 4 bases from V and 0 from J, leaving 16 bases between them. CDR3: CASSPTRAQSSGANVLTF. As DNA, the CDR3 is TGTGCCAGCAGCCCCACGCGGGCCCAAAGCTCTGGGGCCAACGTCCTGACTTTC.

The rearrangement joins TRBV19 to TRBJ2-5; 15 bases map to TRBD2. This CDR3 comprises 18 residues. Germline loops: CDR1 LNHDA, CDR2 SQIVND (reference sequence). V was pared by 5 bases and J by 4 bases, with 11 bases of the junction left unmatched. The chain's CDR3 is CASSDGGLAGGPPETQYF. The CDR3 DNA follows: TGTGCCAGTAGTGATGGGGGACTAGCGGGGGGACCACCAGAGACCCAGTACTTC.

This sequence joins TRBV6-5 and TRBJ2-7; D unresolved. CDR1 is MNHEY, CDR2 SVGAGI, per germline. The V gene lost 2 bases and the J gene lost 3 bases, with 11 bases spanning the gap. The CDR3 runs 14 residues. The CDR3 nucleotides are TGTGCCAGCAGTTACGAGACACCCTACTACGAGCAGTACTTC. Translated, it gives CASSYETPYYEQYF.

The chain employs TRBV19 and TRBJ2-2, with a weak D call TRBD1 (6 bases). Germline CDR1 reads LNHDA; CDR2 reads SQIVND (reference sequence). The V end lost 4 bases, the J end lost 0 bases, and 9 bases lay between the germline ends. The CDR3 is 15 residues long. CDR3 amino acids: CASSTRTANTGELFF. The CDR3 DNA reads as TGTGCCAGTAGTACGAGGACAGCGAACACCGGGGAGCTGTTTTTT. The full variable domain, rest sourced from reference TRBV19 and TRBJ2-2, is DGGITQSPKYLFRKEGQNVTLSCEQNLNHDAMYWYRQDPGQGLRLIYYSQIVNDFQKGDIAEGYSVSREKKESFPLTVTSAQKNPTAFYLCASSTRTANTGELFFGEGSRLTVL.

The chain joins TRBV5-1 to TRBJ1-3, with 7 nucleotides matching TRBD1. V gave up 5 bases and J gave up 4 bases; unmatched junction bases: 9. CDR3 length equals 15 residues. Germline CDR1 SGHRS, CDR2 YFSETQ. As DNA, the CDR3 is TGCGCCAGCAGATCTACAGGGGACTCCGGAAACACCATATATTTT. It encodes CASRSTGDSGNTIYF.

This clone was detected only once. The chain links TRBV6-2 or TRBV6-3 to TRBJ1-1; 10 bases agree with TRBD1. The CDR3 has 14 residues. V shed 0 bases, J shed 12 bases, and the junction held 7 bases outside the gene matches. The V gene's germline CDR1 is MNHEY and CDR2 SVGEGT. The CDR3 nucleotides read TGTGCCAGCAGTTACTCCCGGGACAGGGGCCAAACTTTCTTT. Translated: CASSYSRDRGQTFF.

The CDR3 DNA follows: TGTGCCAGCGGTCCAGGGACAGATACGCAGTATTTT. The encoded protein is CASGPGTDTQYF. The rearrangement uses TRBV6-5 and TRBJ2-3; perhaps TRBD1 as D (5 bases). Germline values: CDR1 MNHEY, CDR2 SVGAGI. The CDR3 is 12 residues long. The V gene lost 8 bases and the J gene lost 3 bases, with 9 bases spanning the gap.

The chain couples TRBV7-8 to TRBJ2-7; 11 bases map to TRBD1. Germline CDR1 and CDR2: SGHVS and FQNEAQ. The CDR3 is 14 amino acids. Unmatched junction bases numbered 2, after V lost 4 bases and J lost 3 bases. The CDR3 region is CASSSGTGGYEQYF. The CDR3 bases are TGTGCCAGCAGCTCCGGGACAGGGGGCTACGAGCAGTACTTC. Together with reference TRBV7-8 and TRBJ2-7, the CDR3 gives the full variable domain: GAGVSQSPRYKVAKRGQDVALRCDPISGHVSLFWYQQALGQGPEFLTYFQNEAQLDKSGLPSDRFFAERPEGSVSTLKIQRTQQEDSAVYLCASSSGTGGYEQYFGPGTRLTVT.

The chain has TRBV28 and TRBJ1-1; D is undetermined. Between the trimmed V and J ends, which lost 6 bases and 0 bases, there was a span of 2 bases. Germline CDR1 and CDR2: MDHEN and SYDVKM. This CDR3 is built from 11 residues. CDR3 bases: TGTGCCAGCAGAATGAACACTGAAGCTTTCTTT. This translates into CASRMNTEAFF.

The chain links TRBV28 to TRBJ2-7; 7 bases fit TRBD1. V was pared by 6 bases and J by 0 bases, with 5 bases of the junction left unmatched. The germline CDR1 and CDR2 sequences are MDHEN and SYDVKM. The CDR3 is 14 amino acids. The CDR3 protein is CASSTGAPSYEQYF. The CDR3 DNA reads as TGTGCCAGCAGCACAGGGGCCCCCTCCTACGAGCAGTACTTC.

The V gene is TRBV7-9, the J gene TRBJ1-2, with 10 positions matching TRBD1. The CDR3 totals 15 residues. Germline V CDR1 and CDR2: SEHNR, FQNEAQ (reference sequence). V gave up 5 bases and J gave up 2 bases; unmatched junction bases: 5. The CDR3 DNA follows: TGTGCCAGCAGCCCCCGGACAGGGGGGAACTATGGCTACACCTTC. Translated, it gives CASSPRTGGNYGYTF. The full variable domain, with the rest looked up from reference TRBV7-9 and TRBJ1-2, is DTGVSQNPRHKITKRGQNVTFRCDPISEHNRLYWYRQTLGQGPEFLTYFQNEAQLEKSRLLSDRFSAERPKGSFSTLEIQRTEQGDSAMYLCASSPRTGGNYGYTFGSGTRLTVV.

The V call is TRBV5-1, the J call TRBJ1-6; 8 bases are a match to TRBD1. The CDR3 is made up of 14 amino acids. Unmatched junction bases numbered 6, after V lost 4 bases and J lost 9 bases. Germline V gene data show CDR1 as SGHRS and CDR2 as YFSETQ. This CDR3 reads CASSLTGGGSPLHF. The CDR3, as DNA: TGCGCCAGCAGCCTCACAGGGGGTGGTTCACCCCTCCACTTT.

This clone was counted a few times. The chain couples TRBV11-3 to TRBJ2-2, with D possibly TRBD1 on 5 matching bases. V shed 2 bases and J shed 2 bases, with 12 bases lying between them. The CDR3 has 16 amino acids. Germline CDR1 is SGHNT and CDR2 is YENEEA. CDR3 sequence: CASSLYQDTNTGELFF. CDR3 sequence (DNA): TGTGCCAGCAGCTTATATCAGGACACAAACACCGGGGAGCTGTTTTTT.

The chain recombines TRBV28 with TRBJ2-7; D is possibly TRBD1 (5 bases). Germline V gene lookup returns CDR1 MDHEN and CDR2 SYDVKM. Trimming pared 6 bases from V and 2 bases from J, leaving 11 bases between. The CDR3 length is 13 residues. DNA for the CDR3: TGTGCCAGCAGAAAGACAGCCCCCTACGAGCAGTACTTC. It codes for CASRKTAPYEQYF.

The CDR3: CASRTGTSSGYEQYF. The CDR3 coding sequence is TGTGCCAGCAGGACGGGGACTAGCTCTGGCTACGAGCAGTACTTC. The chain employs TRBV6-5 and TRBJ2-7, with 9 positions matching TRBD2. V gave up 6 bases and J gave up 3 bases; unmatched junction bases: 9. Germline V gene lookup returns CDR1 MNHEY and CDR2 SVGAGI. The CDR3 spans 15 residues.

The J gene is TRBJ2-7, the V gene TRBV6-5, with D unresolved. Trimming left V 0 bases short and J 2 bases short, with 14 bases between. Germline lookup yields CDR1 MNHEY and CDR2 SVGAGI. CDR3 length: 16 amino acids. The CDR3 DNA is TGTGCCAGCAGTTACTCGAGAACCCGTACAACCTACGAGCAGTACTTC. Protein sequence: CASSYSRTRTTYEQYF.

This clone occurred once. This sequence joins TRBV4-1 and TRBJ2-2; 10 nucleotides match TRBD2. This CDR3 has 15 residues. Germline V gene lookup returns CDR1 MGHRA and CDR2 YSYEKL. Trimming took 1 base from V and 8 from J; bases not matched to a gene: 4. The CDR3, as DNA: TGCGCCAGCAGCCAAGTAGCGGGGGGAGTTGGGGAGCTGTTTTTT. Translation gives CASSQVAGGVGELFF.

The chain couples TRBV25-1 to TRBJ2-5; 8 bases align to TRBD1. After removal of 4 bases from V and 5 bases from J, the junction contained 3 bases not matched to a gene. The CDR3 consists of 13 residues. CDR1 and CDR2 (germline): MGHDK, SYGVNS. The CDR3 spells CASSGDRLETQYF. In DNA form, the CDR3 reads TGTGCCAGCAGTGGGGACAGGCTCGAGACCCAGTACTTC.

The rearrangement uses TRBV7-9 and TRBJ2-3, with D perhaps TRBD1 (5 bases). CDR3 size: 14 residues. Germline CDR1 SEHNR, CDR2 FQNEAQ (reference sequence). V lost 8 bases, J lost 1 base, and 13 bases lay in between. DNA of the CDR3: TGTGCCAGCGGAACGGTAGGGGGCACAGATACGCAGTATTTT. Amino acids: CASGTVGGTDTQYF. The full variable domain, completed using reference TRBV7-9 and TRBJ2-3, is DTGVSQNPRHKITKRGQNVTFRCDPISEHNRLYWYRQTLGQGPEFLTYFQNEAQLEKSRLLSDRFSAERPKGSFSTLEIQRTEQGDSAMYLCASGTVGGTDTQYFGPGTRLTVL.

The V gene is TRBV20-1, the J gene TRBJ1-2; D not resolved. In germline, CDR1 is DFQATT, CDR2 SNEGSKA (reference sequence). CDR3 length equals 10 residues. V gave up 7 bases and J gave up 4 bases, with 7 bases separating them. The CDR3 region is CSVKSYGYTF. The DNA of the CDR3 is TGCAGTGTTAAGAGCTATGGCTACACCTTC.

The genes are TRBV19 and TRBJ1-5; 11 bases line up with TRBD1. The germline CDR1 and CDR2 sequences are LNHDA and SQIVND (reference sequence). V lost 4 bases, J lost 4 bases, and 3 bases stayed unmatched. The length of the CDR3 is 15 residues. In DNA, the CDR3 is TGTGCCAGTAGTACCGGGACAGGGGGAAATCAGCCCCAGCATTTT. Amino acids: CASSTGTGGNQPQHF.

The rearrangement joins TRBV6-5 to TRBJ1-1, with 10 bases lining up with TRBD1. The CDR3 has 14 amino acids. Germline loops: CDR1 MNHEY, CDR2 SVGAGI. Losses at the gene ends were 2 bases for V and 5 bases for J; bases not matched to a gene: 2. CDR3 protein: CASSYRTGGTEAFF. CDR3 bases: TGTGCCAGCAGTTACCGGACAGGGGGGACTGAAGCTTTCTTT.

V is TRBV3-1 (or the pseudogene TRBV3-2) and J is TRBJ1-3; 10 positions match TRBD1. The CDR3 spans 15 residues. Germline trimming cut 3 bases from V and 5 bases from J; bases unmatched to any gene: 4. Per germline, CDR1 LGHDT and CDR2 YNNKEL (reference sequence). The CDR3 reads CASSQGQGSRNTIYF. The DNA for the CDR3 is TGTGCCAGCAGCCAGGGACAGGGGTCCCGAAACACCATATATTTT.

The V gene is TRBV3-1 (or the pseudogene TRBV3-2), the J gene TRBJ1-6; D remains unclear. CDR3 size: 14 residues. Germline assignment: CDR1 LGHDT and CDR2 YNNKEL (reference sequence). Trimming stripped 7 bases from V and 2 bases from J, with 9 bases between. CDR3 loop: CASNTETYNSPLHF. In DNA form, the CDR3 reads TGTGCCAGCAATACAGAAACCTATAATTCACCCCTCCACTTT.

The chain joins TRBV18 to TRBJ1-2; a possible D gene is TRBD1 (5 bases). Germline V gene lookup returns CDR1 KGHSH and CDR2 LQKENI. The CDR3 has 15 residues. V was trimmed by 2 bases and J by 4 bases, leaving 14 bases between them. The CDR3 DNA follows: TGTGCCAGCTCACCAGTTGACAGCCAGGGCTATGGCTACACCTTC. Its translation is CASSPVDSQGYGYTF.